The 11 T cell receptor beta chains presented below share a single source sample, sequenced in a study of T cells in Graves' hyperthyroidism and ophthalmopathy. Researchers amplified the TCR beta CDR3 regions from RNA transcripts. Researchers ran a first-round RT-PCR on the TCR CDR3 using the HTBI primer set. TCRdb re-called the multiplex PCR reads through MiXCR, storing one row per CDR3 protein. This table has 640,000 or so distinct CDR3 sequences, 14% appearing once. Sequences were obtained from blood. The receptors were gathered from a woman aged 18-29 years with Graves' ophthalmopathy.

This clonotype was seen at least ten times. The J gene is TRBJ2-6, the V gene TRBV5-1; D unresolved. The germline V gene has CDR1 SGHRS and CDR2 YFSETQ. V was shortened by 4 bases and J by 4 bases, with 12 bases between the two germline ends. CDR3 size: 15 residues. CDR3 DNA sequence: TGCGCCAGCAGCGGGGAAGGGTACGGGGCCAACGTCCTGACTTTC. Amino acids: CASSGEGYGANVLTF.

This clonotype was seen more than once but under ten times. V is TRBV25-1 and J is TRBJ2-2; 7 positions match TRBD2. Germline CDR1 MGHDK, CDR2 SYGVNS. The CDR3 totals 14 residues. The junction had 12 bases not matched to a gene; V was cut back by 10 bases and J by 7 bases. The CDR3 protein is CATLGGSSDGELFF. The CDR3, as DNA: TGTGCCACCCTTGGCGGGAGTAGTGACGGGGAGCTGTTTTTT.

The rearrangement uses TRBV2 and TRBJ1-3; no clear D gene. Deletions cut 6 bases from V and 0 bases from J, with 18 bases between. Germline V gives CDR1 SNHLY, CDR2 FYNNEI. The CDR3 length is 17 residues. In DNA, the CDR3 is TGTGCCAGCAGGAGGAGGGCACAGACCCACTCTGGAAACACCATATATTTT. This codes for CASRRRAQTHSGNTIYF.

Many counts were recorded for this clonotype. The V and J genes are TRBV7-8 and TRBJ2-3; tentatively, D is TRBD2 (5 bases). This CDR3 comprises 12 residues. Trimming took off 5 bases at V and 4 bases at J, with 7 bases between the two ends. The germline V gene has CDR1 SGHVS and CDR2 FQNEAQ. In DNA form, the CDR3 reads TGTGCCAGCAGCCCACTAGCAGATACGCAGTATTTT. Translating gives CASSPLADTQYF.

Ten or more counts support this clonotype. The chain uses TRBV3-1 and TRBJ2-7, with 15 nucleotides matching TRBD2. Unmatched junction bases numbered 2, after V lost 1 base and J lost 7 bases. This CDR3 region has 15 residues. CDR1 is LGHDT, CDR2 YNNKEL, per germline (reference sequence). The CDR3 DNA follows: TGTGCCAGCAGCCAAGGGACTAGCGGGAGGGAAGAGCAGTACTTC. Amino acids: CASSQGTSGREEQYF.

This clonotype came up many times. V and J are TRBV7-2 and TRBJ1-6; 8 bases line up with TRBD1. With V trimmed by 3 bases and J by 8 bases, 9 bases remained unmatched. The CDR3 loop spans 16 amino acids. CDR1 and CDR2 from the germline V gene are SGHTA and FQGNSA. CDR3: CASSFRGRMRDSPLHF. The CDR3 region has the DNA TGTGCCAGCAGCTTCAGGGGGCGAATGAGGGATTCACCCCTCCACTTT.

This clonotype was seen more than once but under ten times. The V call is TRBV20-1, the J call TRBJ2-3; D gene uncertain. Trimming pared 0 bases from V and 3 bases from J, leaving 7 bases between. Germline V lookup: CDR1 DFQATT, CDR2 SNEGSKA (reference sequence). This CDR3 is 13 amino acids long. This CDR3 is CSARDNFTDTQYF. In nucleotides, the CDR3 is TGCAGTGCTAGAGATAATTTTACAGATACGCAGTATTTT.

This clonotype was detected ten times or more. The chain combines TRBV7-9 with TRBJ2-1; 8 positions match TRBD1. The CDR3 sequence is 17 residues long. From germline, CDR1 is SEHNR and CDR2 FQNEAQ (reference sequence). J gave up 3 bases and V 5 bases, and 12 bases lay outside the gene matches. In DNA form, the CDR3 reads TGTGCCAGCAGCCCAAGAGGTCAGGGGGCGTTCTACAATGAGCAGTTCTTC. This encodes CASSPRGQGAFYNEQFF.

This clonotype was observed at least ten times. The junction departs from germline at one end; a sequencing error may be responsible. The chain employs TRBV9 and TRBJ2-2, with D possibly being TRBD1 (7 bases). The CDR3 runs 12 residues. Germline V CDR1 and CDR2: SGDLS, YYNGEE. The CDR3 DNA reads TGTGCCAGCAGCGTTGGCAGGGGGGAACTGTTTTTT. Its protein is CASSVGRGELFF. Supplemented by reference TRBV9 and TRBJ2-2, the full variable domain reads DSGVTQTPKHLITATGQRVTLRCSPRSGDLSVYWYQQSLDQGLQFLIQYYNGEERAKGNILERFSAQQFPDLHSELNLSSLELGDSALYFCASSVGRGELFFGEGSRLTVL.

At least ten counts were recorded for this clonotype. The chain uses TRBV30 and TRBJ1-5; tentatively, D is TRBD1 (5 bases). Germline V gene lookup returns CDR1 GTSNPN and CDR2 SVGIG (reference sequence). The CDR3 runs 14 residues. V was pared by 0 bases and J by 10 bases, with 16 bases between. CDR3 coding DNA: TGTGCCTGGAGTGTGGGTGGCGCTGGGGGTCCCCAGCATTTT. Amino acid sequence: CAWSVGGAGGPQHF.

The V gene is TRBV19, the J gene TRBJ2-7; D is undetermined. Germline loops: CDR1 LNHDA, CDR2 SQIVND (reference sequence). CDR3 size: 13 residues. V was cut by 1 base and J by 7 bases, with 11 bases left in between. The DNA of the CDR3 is TGTGCCAGTAGTATAGCAGCAGAGTCGGAGCAGTACTTC. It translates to CASSIAAESEQYF.